The 27 T cell receptor beta chains given below trace back to one sample, sequenced in a study of cytomegalovirus exposure and HLA in healthy donors. A multiplex PCR was run with 60 Vbeta primers and 13 Jbeta primers. TCRdb's table, derived via immunoSEQ multiplex PCR, lists solely in-frame clones and lacks some. The table has some 140,000 clones, under 75% seen once. Sequenced input: PBMCs. All receptors come from a woman in her thirties or forties in good health and CMV-seronegative.

The J gene is TRBJ1-2, the V gene TRBV30; 7 nucleotides agree with TRBD1. This CDR3 is 16 amino acids long. Trimming took 0 bases from V and 0 from J; bases not matched to a gene: 7. Germline CDR1 reads GTSNPN; CDR2 reads SVGIG (reference sequence). The CDR3, as DNA: TGTGCCTGGAGTGTAACACAGGGGCGAGCTAACTATGGCTACACCTTC. Protein sequence: CAWSVTQGRANYGYTF.

The sample holds one count of this clone. The chain combines TRBV7-8 with TRBJ1-4; no reliable D call. The V gene's germline CDR1 is SGHVS and CDR2 FQNEAQ. The CDR3 consists of 13 residues. V lost 4 bases and J 4 bases, leaving 7 bases between the germline ends. Written as DNA, the CDR3 is TGTGCCAGCAGCTCCGCCAGTAATGAAAAACTGTTTTTT. Translation: CASSSASNEKLFF.

This sequence joins TRBV2 and TRBJ2-1; 8 nucleotides match TRBD1. This CDR3 is 13 amino acids long. Germline V gives CDR1 SNHLY, CDR2 FYNNEI. V gave up 9 bases and J gave up 0 bases; unmatched junction bases: 1. The CDR3, as DNA: TGTGCCAGAGGACAGGGCTCCTACAATGAGCAGTTCTTC. Its translation: CARGQGSYNEQFF.

The chain uses TRBV7-9 and TRBJ2-1; 11 bases align to TRBD2. CDR3 size: 18 residues. From germline, CDR1 is SEHNR and CDR2 FQNEAQ (reference sequence). V lost 2 bases to trimming and J lost 6 bases; unmatched junction nucleotides: 12. CDR3 residues: CASSLPPRLAGRGNEQFF. In DNA, the CDR3 is TGTGCCAGCAGCTTACCCCCCCGACTAGCGGGGAGGGGCAATGAGCAGTTCTTC.

V gene TRBV2 combines with J gene TRBJ2-2, with 10 nucleotides matching TRBD2. Germline V gene lookup returns CDR1 SNHLY and CDR2 FYNNEI. CDR3 size: 17 residues. Trimming at V came to 4 bases and at J to 0 bases, leaving 5 bases not matched to a gene. CDR3 amino acids: CASSVPSGGANTGELFF. The CDR3 coding sequence is TGTGCCAGCAGTGTTCCTAGCGGGGGAGCGAACACCGGGGAGCTGTTTTTT. The whole variable domain, remainder taken from reference TRBV2 and TRBJ2-2, is EPEVTQTPSHQVTQMGQEVILRCVPISNHLYFYWYRQILGQKVEFLVSFYNNEISEKSEIFDDQFSVERPDGSNFTLKIRSTKLEDSAMYFCASSVPSGGANTGELFFGEGSRLTVL.

The V call is TRBV2, the J call TRBJ1-4; perhaps TRBD1 as D (6 bases). CDR1 SNHLY and CDR2 FYNNEI come from the germline V gene. Trimming stripped 4 bases from V and 9 bases from J, with 15 bases between. This CDR3 is 14 amino acids long. The CDR3 DNA sequence: TGTGCCAGCAGTGTGGACAGCTGGACACAAAAACTGTTTTTT. It specifies CASSVDSWTQKLFF.

The rearrangement joins TRBV4-2 to TRBJ1-2; D is uncertain. Deletions cut 5 bases from V and 11 bases from J, with 12 bases between. CDR3 length equals 11 residues. Germline V gene lookup returns CDR1 LGHNA and CDR2 YNFKEQ. CDR3 DNA: TGTGCCAGCAGCTCCGCCGTGGCTTACACCTTC. Protein: CASSSAVAYTF.

The V gene is TRBV5-1, the J gene TRBJ2-1, with D tentatively TRBD1 (5 bases). V was pared by 0 bases and J by 3 bases, with 10 bases between. Germline V lookup: CDR1 SGHRS, CDR2 YFSETQ. The CDR3 is 15 residues long. DNA for the CDR3: TGCGCCAGCAGCTTGGACGAGACAGTCTACAATGAGCAGTTCTTC. It translates to CASSLDETVYNEQFF.

This clone was recorded once. The chain combines TRBV7-2 with TRBJ2-3; 10 bases match TRBD1. V lost 7 bases to trimming and J lost 1 base; unmatched junction nucleotides: 5. In germline, CDR1 is SGHTA, CDR2 FQGNSA. This CDR3 is 15 amino acids long. This CDR3 is CASIKDRGRTDTQYF. The DNA of the CDR3 is TGTGCCAGCATCAAAGACAGGGGGCGCACAGATACGCAGTATTTT.

The chain recombines TRBV10-2 with TRBJ2-7, with D maybe TRBD2 (6 bases). V gave up 7 bases and J gave up 4 bases, with 14 bases separating them. CDR1 WSHSY and CDR2 SAAADI come from the germline V gene. There are 13 residues in the CDR3. The CDR3 DNA reads as TGCGCCAGCACCTGGGGGGAGATGTACGAGCAGTACTTC. Protein product: CASTWGEMYEQYF.

CDR3 sequence reads: CASSLEQGAYEQYF. The CDR3 nucleotides read TGTGCCAGCAGCCTCGAACAGGGGGCCTACGAGCAGTACTTC. This sequence joins TRBV11-1 and TRBJ2-7, with TRBD1 identical over 8 bases. V gave up 5 bases and J gave up 2 bases; unmatched junction bases: 5. Germline CDR1 is SGHAT and CDR2 is FQDESV (reference sequence). This CDR3 spans 14 amino acids.

This rearrangement joins TRBV30 to TRBJ2-5; 9 bases fit TRBD1. Germline CDR1 is GTSNPN and CDR2 is SVGIG (reference sequence). V gave up 1 base and J gave up 5 bases; unmatched junction bases: 5. This CDR3 region has 14 residues. CDR3 sequence: CAWSGGQGRETQYF. CDR3 DNA: TGTGCCTGGAGTGGTGGACAGGGGCGGGAGACCCAGTACTTC.

The gene calls are TRBV15 and TRBJ2-3; 14 bases fit TRBD2. V shed 5 bases and J 3 bases; nucleotides not matched to a gene: 4. Germline-derived CDR1 and CDR2 are LNHNV and YYDKDF (reference sequence). The CDR3 runs to 16 residues. CDR3: CATSLRLAGGTDTQYF. As DNA, the CDR3 is TGTGCCACCAGCTTGCGACTAGCGGGGGGGACAGATACGCAGTATTTT. The full variable domain, completed using reference TRBV15 and TRBJ2-3, is DAMVIQNPRYQVTQFGKPVTLSCSQTLNHNVMYWYQQKSSQAPKLLFHYYDKDFNNEADTPDNFQSRRPNTSFCFLDIRSPGLGDTAMYLCATSLRLAGGTDTQYFGPGTRLTVL.

The gene calls are TRBV14 and TRBJ1-1, with 7 bases that match TRBD1. From germline, CDR1 is SGHDN and CDR2 FVKESK. The V and J ends lost 8 bases and 2 bases, in that order; junction bases with no gene match: 5. This CDR3 comprises 13 residues. For the CDR3, the DNA is TGTGCCAGCGGGGGACAGTATAACACTGAAGCTTTCTTT. Protein sequence: CASGGQYNTEAFF. Using reference TRBV14 and TRBJ1-1 for the parts outside the CDR3, the full variable domain is EAGVTQFPSHSVIEKGQTVTLRCDPISGHDNLYWYRRVMGKEIKFLLHFVKESKQDESGMPNNRFLAERTGGTYSTLKVQPAELEDSGVYFCASGGQYNTEAFFGQGTRLTVV.

The chain recombines TRBV2 with TRBJ2-7; 7 bases match TRBD1. The CDR3 totals 14 residues. Germline V gene data show CDR1 as SNHLY and CDR2 as FYNNEI. The V segment lost 6 bases and the J segment 1 base; nucleotides outside the gene matches: 6. The CDR3 sequence: CASRRQGESYEQYF. CDR3 sequence (DNA): TGTGCCAGCAGGAGACAGGGTGAATCCTACGAGCAGTACTTC.

The V and J genes are TRBV28 and TRBJ1-5; no clear D gene. V was cut by 2 bases and J by 4 bases, with 6 bases left in between. The germline V gene encodes CDR1 MDHEN and CDR2 SYDVKM. This CDR3 region has 13 residues. Here the CDR3 reads CASSLPGNQPQHF. CDR3 DNA: TGTGCCAGCAGTTTACCAGGAAATCAGCCCCAGCATTTT. The full variable domain, completed using reference TRBV28 and TRBJ1-5, is DVKVTQSSRYLVKRTGEKVFLECVQDMDHENMFWYRQDPGLGLRLIYFSYDVKMKEKGDIPEGYSVSREKKERFSLILESASTNQTSMYLCASSLPGNQPQHFGDGTRLSIL.

The gene calls are TRBV19 and TRBJ2-1; TRBD1 matches 11 bases. J was trimmed by 6 bases and V by 7 bases; bases with no gene match: 11. The CDR3 sequence is 16 residues long. The V gene's germline CDR1 is LNHDA and CDR2 SQIVND (reference sequence). CDR3 in amino acids: CASTSTDRGRPNEQFF. The DNA of the CDR3 is TGTGCCAGTACCTCTACGGACAGGGGGCGCCCCAATGAGCAGTTCTTC. Filled out from reference TRBV19 and TRBJ2-1, the complete variable domain reads DGGITQSPKYLFRKEGQNVTLSCEQNLNHDAMYWYRQDPGQGLRLIYYSQIVNDFQKGDIAEGYSVSREKKESFPLTVTSAQKNPTAFYLCASTSTDRGRPNEQFFGPGTRLTVL.

This sequence joins TRBV19 and TRBJ2-1, with 8 nucleotides matching TRBD1. The CDR3 is 13 amino acids. V lost 7 bases to trimming and J lost 9 bases; unmatched junction nucleotides: 8. The germline V gene encodes CDR1 LNHDA and CDR2 SQIVND (reference sequence). CDR3: CASTGTGPGEQFF. As DNA, the CDR3 is TGTGCCAGTACCGGGACAGGTCCGGGTGAGCAGTTCTTC.

The chain uses TRBV5-6 and TRBJ2-5, with 7 positions matching TRBD1. From germline, CDR1 is SGHDT and CDR2 YYEEEE. The ends lost 2 bases at V and 3 bases at J; junction bases unmatched: 4. The CDR3 spans 14 residues. CDR3 sequence reads: CASSLLQGKETQYF. The CDR3, as DNA: TGTGCCAGCAGCTTATTACAGGGGAAAGAGACCCAGTACTTC. The full variable domain, completed using reference TRBV5-6 and TRBJ2-5, is DAGVTQSPTHLIKTRGQQVTLRCSPKSGHDTVSWYQQALGQGPQFIFQYYEEEERQRGNFPDRFSGHQFPNYSSELNVNALLLGDSALYLCASSLLQGKETQYFGPGTRLLVL.

The rearrangement links TRBV6-5 to TRBJ1-1; 10 positions agree with TRBD1. CDR1 and CDR2 from the germline V gene are MNHEY and SVGAGI. The length of the CDR3 is 14 residues. V lost 5 bases, J lost 6 bases, and 6 bases stayed unmatched. As DNA, the CDR3 is TGTGCCAGCAGTACCCGACAGGGGGCAGCTGAAGCTTTCTTT. Protein sequence: CASSTRQGAAEAFF.

The gene calls are TRBV10-3 and TRBJ2-1, with D perhaps matching TRBD1 (5 bases). Trimming shortened V by 4 bases and J by 8 bases, and 15 bases separated the two germline ends. Germline V lookup: CDR1 ENHRY, CDR2 SYGVKD. This CDR3 is built from 14 residues. The CDR3 sequence: CAISVGAGNDEQFF. The CDR3 DNA reads TGTGCCATCAGTGTTGGGGCAGGGAACGATGAGCAGTTCTTC.

The V gene is TRBV7-2, the J gene TRBJ1-2; 8 bases are a match to TRBD1. CDR1 is SGHTA and CDR2 is FQGNSA in the germline V gene. This CDR3 comprises 15 residues. V shed 4 bases and J 2 bases; nucleotides not matched to a gene: 6. The chain's CDR3 is CASSSGQAENYGYTF. CDR3 DNA: TGTGCCAGCAGCTCGGGACAGGCGGAAAACTATGGCTACACCTTC.

This clone was counted between two and nine times. This chain links TRBV19 with TRBJ2-7; 8 bases agree with TRBD2. Germline loops: CDR1 LNHDA, CDR2 SQIVND (reference sequence). V trimming: 4 bases; J trimming: 1 base; junction bases outside the gene matches: 3. This CDR3 spans 14 amino acids. The CDR3 coding sequence is TGTGCCAGTAGTAAGGCTAGCGGGTCCTACGAGCAGTACTTC. Its translation: CASSKASGSYEQYF. Combining the CDR3 with reference TRBV19 and TRBJ2-7 gives the whole variable domain DGGITQSPKYLFRKEGQNVTLSCEQNLNHDAMYWYRQDPGQGLRLIYYSQIVNDFQKGDIAEGYSVSREKKESFPLTVTSAQKNPTAFYLCASSKASGSYEQYFGPGTRLTVT.

The CDR3 DNA reads TGCGCCAGCAGCTTCAGGACTAGCGGGGGCCAGGGGTCCTACAATGAGCAGTTCTTC. Protein: CASSFRTSGGQGSYNEQFF. This sequence joins TRBV5-1 and TRBJ2-1; 13 bases are a match to TRBD2. Germline V gives CDR1 SGHRS, CDR2 YFSETQ. J gave up 1 base and V 2 bases, and 9 bases lay outside the gene matches. The CDR3 totals 19 residues.

This clone was recorded a few times. The chain is built from TRBV5-1 and TRBJ2-5; 10 positions match TRBD2. The CDR3 consists of 15 residues. The trim removed 7 bases at V and 4 bases at J, leaving 10 bases unmatched. Germline V gene lookup returns CDR1 SGHRS and CDR2 YFSETQ. The CDR3 DNA follows: TGCGCCAGCGGGGATAGCGGGGGGAGTGGAGAGACCCAGTACTTC. It yields the protein CASGDSGGSGETQYF.

The gene calls are TRBV7-7 and TRBJ2-5; 9 nucleotides match TRBD1. Germline CDR1 and CDR2: SSHAT and FNYEAQ (reference sequence). The CDR3 contains 15 residues. J gave up 5 bases and V 5 bases, and 9 bases lay outside the gene matches. The CDR3 sequence: CASSTGTGQWETQYF. The CDR3 nucleotides read TGTGCCAGCAGCACCGGGACAGGGCAATGGGAGACCCAGTACTTC.

This chain uses TRBV28 with TRBJ2-7, with D unclear. CDR3 length equals 13 residues. Trimming took off 1 base at V and 3 bases at J, with 7 bases between the two ends. Germline loops: CDR1 MDHEN, CDR2 SYDVKM. CDR3 sequence (DNA): TGTGCCAGCAGTTTATCACAGATCTACGAGCAGTACTTC. It specifies CASSLSQIYEQYF. The full variable domain, in which reference TRBV28 and TRBJ2-7 provide the parts outside the CDR3, is DVKVTQSSRYLVKRTGEKVFLECVQDMDHENMFWYRQDPGLGLRLIYFSYDVKMKEKGDIPEGYSVSREKKERFSLILESASTNQTSMYLCASSLSQIYEQYFGPGTRLTVT.